This T cell receptor beta chain was retrieved from a study of vaccination and CD4 T cells after COVID-19. Study context: Convalescent individuals numbered four females and six males, two being Hispanic. Post-vaccine sampling followed dose two by a median 72 days (range 14 to 241).

The CDR3 extends over 14 amino acids. Germline V gene data show CDR1 as KGHSH and CDR2 as LQKENI. Trimming left V 3 bases short and J 4 bases short, with 10 bases between. Scientists ran DNA taken from cultured CD4+ T cells through the Oncomine TCR Beta short-read assay for sequencing. The genomic DNA was obtained from cultured CD4+ T cells by extraction with the QIAamp micro DNA kit. TCRdb itself ran the PCR reads through MiXCR, one entry per CDR3 protein. The profile covers 8,500 to 14,000 distinct CDR3 sequences, with under 75% appearing a single time and 10% taken by the ten largest. Treatment noted: approximately 11-day PBMC culture with coronavirus spike peptide pools or control peptides (ViraFEST assay). For ViraFEST, peptide pools expanded antigen-specific T cells, after which the TCRs were sequenced. A word on this clonotype: What it recognizes is unknown.

This clonotype originated in a human donor who had recovered from COVID-19. The gene calls are TRBV18 and TRBJ2-1; perhaps TRBD2 as D (5 bases). Sequencing used CD4+ T cells from blood, cultured in vitro. CDR3 DNA sequence: TGTGCCAGCTCACCCGCACTAGGGTACAATGAGCAGTTCTTC. Protein: CASSPALGYNEQFF. Looking up the rest from reference TRBV18 and TRBJ2-1 gives the full variable domain: NAGVMQNPRHLVRRRGQEARLRCSPMKGHSHVYWYRQLPEEGLKFMVYLQKENIIDESGMPKERFSAEFPKEGPSILRIQQVVRGDSAAYFCASSPALGYNEQFFGPGTRLTVL.